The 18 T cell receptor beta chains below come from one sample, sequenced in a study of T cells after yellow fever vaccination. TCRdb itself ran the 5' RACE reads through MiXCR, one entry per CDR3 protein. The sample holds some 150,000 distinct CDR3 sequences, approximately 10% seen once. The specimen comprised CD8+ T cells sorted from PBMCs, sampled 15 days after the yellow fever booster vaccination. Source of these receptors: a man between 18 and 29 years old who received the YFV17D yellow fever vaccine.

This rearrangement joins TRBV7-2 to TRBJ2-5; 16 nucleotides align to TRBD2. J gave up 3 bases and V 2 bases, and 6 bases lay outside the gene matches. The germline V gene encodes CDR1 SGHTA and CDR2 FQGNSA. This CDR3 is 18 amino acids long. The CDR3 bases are TGTGCCAGCAGCTTACCGGGACTAGCGGGGGGGCCAGAAGAGACCCAGTACTTC. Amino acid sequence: CASSLPGLAGGPEETQYF. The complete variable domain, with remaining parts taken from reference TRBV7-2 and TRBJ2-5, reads GAGVSQSPSNKVTEKGKDVELRCDPISGHTALYWYRQSLGQGLEFLIYFQGNSAPDKSGLPSDRFSAERTGGSVSTLTIQRTQQEDSAVYLCASSLPGLAGGPEETQYFGPGTRLLVL.

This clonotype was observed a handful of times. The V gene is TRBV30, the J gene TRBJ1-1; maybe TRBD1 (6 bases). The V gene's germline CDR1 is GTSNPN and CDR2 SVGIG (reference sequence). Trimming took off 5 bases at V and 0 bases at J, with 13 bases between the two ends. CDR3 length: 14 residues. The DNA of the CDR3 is TGTGCCTGGGGCCCGGACAGTATGAACACTGAAGCTTTCTTT. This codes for CAWGPDSMNTEAFF.

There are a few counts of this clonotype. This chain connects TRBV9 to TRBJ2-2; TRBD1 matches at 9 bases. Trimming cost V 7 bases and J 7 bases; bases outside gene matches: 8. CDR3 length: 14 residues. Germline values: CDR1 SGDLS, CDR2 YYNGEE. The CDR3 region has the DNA TGTGCCAGCTCGGTACAGGGGGCGGACGGGGAGCTGTTTTTT. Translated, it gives CASSVQGADGELFF.

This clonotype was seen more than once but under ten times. The CDR3, as DNA: TGTGCCAGCAGCCGGGACTCCCTCTCCTACGAGCAGTACGTC. Translation gives CASSRDSLSYEQYV. This chain connects TRBV6-6 to TRBJ2-7; the D gene is possibly TRBD2 (6 bases). Trimming took off 6 bases at V and 0 bases at J, with 12 bases between the two ends. The germline CDR1 and CDR2 sequences are MNHNY and SVGAGI (reference sequence). The CDR3 has 14 residues.

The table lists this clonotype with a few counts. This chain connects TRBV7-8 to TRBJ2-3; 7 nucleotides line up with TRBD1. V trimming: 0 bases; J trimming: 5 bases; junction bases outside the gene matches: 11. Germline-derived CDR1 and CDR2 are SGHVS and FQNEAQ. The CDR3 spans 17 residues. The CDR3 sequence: CASSLASLDRVEDTQYF. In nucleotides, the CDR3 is TGTGCCAGCAGCTTAGCGAGTCTTGACAGGGTTGAAGATACGCAGTATTTT.

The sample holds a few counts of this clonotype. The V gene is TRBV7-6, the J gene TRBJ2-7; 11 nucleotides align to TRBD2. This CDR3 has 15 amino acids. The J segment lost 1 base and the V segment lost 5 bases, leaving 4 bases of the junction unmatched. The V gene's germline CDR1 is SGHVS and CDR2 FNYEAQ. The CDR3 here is CASSTTSGESYEQYF. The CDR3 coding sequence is TGTGCCAGCAGCACGACTAGCGGGGAGTCCTACGAGCAGTACTTC.

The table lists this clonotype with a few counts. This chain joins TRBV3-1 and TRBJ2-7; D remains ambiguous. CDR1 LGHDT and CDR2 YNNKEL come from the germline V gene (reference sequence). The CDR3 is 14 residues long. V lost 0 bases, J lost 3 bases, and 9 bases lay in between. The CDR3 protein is CASSQEEGYYEQYF. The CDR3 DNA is TGTGCCAGCAGCCAAGAAGAAGGGTACTACGAGCAGTACTTC.

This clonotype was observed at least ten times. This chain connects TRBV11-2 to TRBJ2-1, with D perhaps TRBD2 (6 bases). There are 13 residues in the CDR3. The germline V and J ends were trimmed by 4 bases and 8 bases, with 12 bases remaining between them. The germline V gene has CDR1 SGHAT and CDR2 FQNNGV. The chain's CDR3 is CASSSPGDDEQFF. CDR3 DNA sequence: TGTGCCAGCAGCTCACCGGGGGATGATGAGCAGTTCTTC.

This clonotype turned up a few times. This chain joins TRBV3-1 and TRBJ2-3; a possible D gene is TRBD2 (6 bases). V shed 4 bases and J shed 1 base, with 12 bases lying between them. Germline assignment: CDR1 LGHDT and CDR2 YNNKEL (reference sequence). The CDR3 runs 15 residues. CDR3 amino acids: CASSLPGGGTDTQYF. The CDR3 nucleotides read TGTGCCAGCAGCCTACCCGGAGGGGGCACAGATACGCAGTATTTT.

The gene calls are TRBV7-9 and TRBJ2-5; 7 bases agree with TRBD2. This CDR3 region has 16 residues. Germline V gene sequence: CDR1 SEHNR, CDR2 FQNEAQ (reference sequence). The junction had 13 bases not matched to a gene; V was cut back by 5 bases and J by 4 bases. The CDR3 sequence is CASSPPGGRDRETQYF. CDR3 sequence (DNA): TGTGCCAGCAGCCCACCGGGGGGACGGGATCGAGAGACCCAGTACTTC.

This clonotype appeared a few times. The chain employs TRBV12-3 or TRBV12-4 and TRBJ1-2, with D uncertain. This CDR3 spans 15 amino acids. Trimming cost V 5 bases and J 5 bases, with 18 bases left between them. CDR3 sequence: CASSPLDRSYYGYTF. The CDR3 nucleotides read TGTGCCAGCAGTCCACTCGACCGTTCTTATTATGGCTACACCTTC.

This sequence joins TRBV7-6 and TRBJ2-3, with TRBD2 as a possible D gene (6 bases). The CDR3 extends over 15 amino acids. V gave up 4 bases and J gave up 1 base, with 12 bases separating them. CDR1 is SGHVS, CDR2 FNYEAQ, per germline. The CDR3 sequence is CASSWGDGGTDTQYF. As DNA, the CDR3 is TGTGCCAGCAGCTGGGGGGACGGGGGCACAGATACGCAGTATTTT.

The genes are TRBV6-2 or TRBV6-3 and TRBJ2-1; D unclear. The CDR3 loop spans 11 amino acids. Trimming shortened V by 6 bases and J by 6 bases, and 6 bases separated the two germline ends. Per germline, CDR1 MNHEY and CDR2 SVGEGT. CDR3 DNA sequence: TGTGCCAGCAGCCAGTTCAATGAGCAGTTCTTC. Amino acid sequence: CASSQFNEQFF.

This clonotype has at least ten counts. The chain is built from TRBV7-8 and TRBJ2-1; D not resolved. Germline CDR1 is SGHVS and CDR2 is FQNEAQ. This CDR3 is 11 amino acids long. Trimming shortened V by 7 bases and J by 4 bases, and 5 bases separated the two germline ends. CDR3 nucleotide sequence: TGTGCCAGCACCGCTTACAATGAGCAGTTCTTC. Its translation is CASTAYNEQFF.

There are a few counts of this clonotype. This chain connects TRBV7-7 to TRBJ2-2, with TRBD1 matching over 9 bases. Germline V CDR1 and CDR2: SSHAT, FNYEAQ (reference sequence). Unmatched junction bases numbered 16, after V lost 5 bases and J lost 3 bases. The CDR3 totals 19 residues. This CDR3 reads CASSVKQGADVRDTGELFF. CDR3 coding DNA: TGTGCCAGCAGCGTGAAACAGGGGGCTGATGTACGGGACACCGGGGAGCTGTTTTTT.

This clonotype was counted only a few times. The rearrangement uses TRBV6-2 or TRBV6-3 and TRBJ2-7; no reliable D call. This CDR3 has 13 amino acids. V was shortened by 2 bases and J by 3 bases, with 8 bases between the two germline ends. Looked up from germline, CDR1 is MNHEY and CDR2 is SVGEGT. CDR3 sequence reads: CASSYGSDYEQYV. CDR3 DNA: TGTGCCAGCAGTTACGGCTCGGACTACGAGCAGTACGTC.

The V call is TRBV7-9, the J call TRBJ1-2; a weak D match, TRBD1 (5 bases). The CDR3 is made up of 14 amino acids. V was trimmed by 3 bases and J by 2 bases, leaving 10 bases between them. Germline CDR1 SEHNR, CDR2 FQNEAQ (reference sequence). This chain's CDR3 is CASSFPGLNYGYTF. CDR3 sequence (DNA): TGTGCCAGCAGCTTTCCAGGGCTCAACTATGGCTACACCTTC.

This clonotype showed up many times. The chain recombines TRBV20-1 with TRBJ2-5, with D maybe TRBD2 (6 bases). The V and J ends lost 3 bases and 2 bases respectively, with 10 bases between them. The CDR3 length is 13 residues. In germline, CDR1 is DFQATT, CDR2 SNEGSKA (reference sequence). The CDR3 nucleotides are TGCAGTGCTAGGGAGGGTCGGCAAGAGACCCAGTACTTC. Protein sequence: CSAREGRQETQYF.